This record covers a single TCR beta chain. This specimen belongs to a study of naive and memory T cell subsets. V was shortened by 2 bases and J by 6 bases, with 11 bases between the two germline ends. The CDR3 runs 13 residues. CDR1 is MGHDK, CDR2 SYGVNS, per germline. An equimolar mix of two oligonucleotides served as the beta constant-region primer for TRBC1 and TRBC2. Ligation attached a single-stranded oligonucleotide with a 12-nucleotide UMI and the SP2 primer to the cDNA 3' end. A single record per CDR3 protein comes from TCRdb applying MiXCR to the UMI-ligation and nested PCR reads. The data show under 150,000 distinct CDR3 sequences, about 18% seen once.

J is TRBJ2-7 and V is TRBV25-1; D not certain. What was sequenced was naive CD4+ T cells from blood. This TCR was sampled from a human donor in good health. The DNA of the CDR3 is TGTGCCAGCAGTGAAAATGGGCTGCTCGAGCAGTACTTC. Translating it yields CASSENGLLEQYF.